This TCR beta chain was profiled in a study of T cells expressing NK-cell markers. Study context: Sorted CD3+CD56+NKG2C+, CD3+CD56+NKG2C- and CD3+CD56-NKG2C+ T-cell subsets were beta-chain profiled. The study, taken as a whole, reports: CD8+ T cells in over five donors included dominant NKG2C+ clonotypes at roughly 1.0-8%.

TCRdb reanalyzed the 5' RACE reads, giving one entry per CDR3 protein sequence and no DNA. The table for this sample gives about 440,000 distinct CDR3 sequences. Regarding this clonotype: No antigen is known for it.

This CDR3 spans 17 amino acids. Germline CDR1 LGHNA, CDR2 YSLEER. The gene calls are TRBV4-3 and TRBJ2-1. Specimen: blood T cells: a sorted CD56 or NKG2C T cell subset, CD4+ or CD8+ T cells, or bulk PBMC T cells (not recorded which). The TCR sequence derives from a woman between 18 and 75 years old in good health. CDR3 residues: CASSQDLNTPSYNEQFF.